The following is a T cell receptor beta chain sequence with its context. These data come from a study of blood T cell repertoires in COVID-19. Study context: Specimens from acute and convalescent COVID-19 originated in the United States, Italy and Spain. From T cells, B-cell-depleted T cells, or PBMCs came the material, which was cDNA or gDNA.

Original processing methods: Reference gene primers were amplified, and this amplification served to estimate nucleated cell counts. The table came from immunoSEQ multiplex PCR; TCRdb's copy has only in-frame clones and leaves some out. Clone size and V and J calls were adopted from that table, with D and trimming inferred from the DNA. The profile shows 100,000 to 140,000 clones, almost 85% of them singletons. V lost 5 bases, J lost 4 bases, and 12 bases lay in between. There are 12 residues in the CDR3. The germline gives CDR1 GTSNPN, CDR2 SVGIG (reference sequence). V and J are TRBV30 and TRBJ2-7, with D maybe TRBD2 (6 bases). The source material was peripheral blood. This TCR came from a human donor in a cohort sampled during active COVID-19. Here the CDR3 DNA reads TGTGCCTGGGTAGAGGGGACTTACGAGCAGTACGTC. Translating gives CAWVEGTYEQYV.